Each of the 28 T cell receptor beta chains below was sequenced from the same sample in a study of blood T cell repertoires in COVID-19. The data were produced by immunoSEQ multiplex PCR, yet TCRdb's version contains in-frame clones alone and is incomplete. Of some 70,000 clones listed, more than 60% were seen once; the top ten hold around a tenth. Sequenced input: peripheral blood. All receptors come from a woman aged 45-59 years with acute or convalescent COVID-19.

The J gene is TRBJ1-6, the V gene TRBV28, with a tentative D call TRBD1 (6 bases). Germline V gene data show CDR1 as MDHEN and CDR2 as SYDVKM. Between the trimmed V and J ends, which lost 4 bases and 9 bases, there was a span of 13 bases. This CDR3 comprises 14 residues. The CDR3 DNA follows: TGTGCCAGCAGTTACGGCACAGGGCGTTCACCCCTCCACTTT. It yields the protein CASSYGTGRSPLHF.

Concerning this clone: At one boundary the junction diverges from the germline segment, which might be a read error. CDR3 sequence: CASSLSPQQPSGNTIYF. CDR3 DNA sequence: TGTGCCAGCAGTCTATCTCCTCAACAACCCTCTGGAAACACCATATATTTT. The chain links TRBV27 to TRBJ1-3; D is uncertain. The germline CDR1 and CDR2 sequences are MNHEY and SMNVEV (reference sequence). This CDR3 has 17 residues.

With respect to this clone: The junction shows a germline mismatch at one end, possibly a read error. The chain recombines TRBV14 with TRBJ2-2; 7 nucleotides line up with TRBD2. Germline CDR1 SGHDN, CDR2 FVKESK. The CDR3 is 19 amino acids. The CDR3 bases are TGTGCCAGCAGCCAAGTGCCGGCATGGCGGGAGTGGGGCACCGAGGAGCTGTTTTTT. Translated: CASSQVPAWREWGTEELFF.

The rearrangement uses TRBV19 and TRBJ2-3, with TRBD2 matching over 7 bases. Trimming took 5 bases from V and 2 from J; bases not matched to a gene: 7. This CDR3 comprises 15 residues. Germline assignment: CDR1 LNHDA and CDR2 SQIVND (reference sequence). In nucleotides, the CDR3 is TGTGCCAGTAGTGGGACCGGGACTAACACAGATACGCAGTATTTT. It codes for CASSGTGTNTDTQYF.

The chain recombines TRBV19 with TRBJ2-1, with 7 positions matching TRBD1. Germline V gives CDR1 LNHDA, CDR2 SQIVND (reference sequence). CDR3 length: 15 residues. V trimming: 3 bases; J trimming: 6 bases; junction bases outside the gene matches: 8. The CDR3 region has the DNA TGTGCCAGTAGTATCCGGGACAGCCTGCCCAATGAGCAGTTCTTC. Its protein product is CASSIRDSLPNEQFF.

This chain links TRBV10-3 with TRBJ2-3; TRBD2 agrees at 7 bases. The CDR3 is 17 residues long. Germline loops: CDR1 ENHRY, CDR2 SYGVKD. Unmatched junction bases numbered 16, after V lost 6 bases and J lost 4 bases. The CDR3 protein is CAIRPDGRARVPDTQYF. For the CDR3, the DNA is TGTGCCATCAGACCCGATGGGAGGGCGAGGGTCCCAGATACGCAGTATTTT.

The chain employs TRBV10-3 and TRBJ1-5; perhaps TRBD1 as D (5 bases). CDR1 is ENHRY and CDR2 is SYGVKD in the germline V gene. The CDR3 runs to 14 residues. Deletions cut 4 bases from V and 5 bases from J, with 12 bases between. CDR3 nucleotide sequence: TGTGCCATCAGTGCCGATTGGGGCCATCAGCCCCAGCATTTT. Protein sequence: CAISADWGHQPQHF.

The chain has TRBV4-2 and TRBJ2-5, with TRBD2 matching over 9 bases. There are 16 residues in the CDR3. The germline gives CDR1 LGHNA, CDR2 YNFKEQ. V was clipped by 0 bases and J by 5 bases; unmatched bases: 7. For the CDR3, the DNA is TGTGCCAGCAGCCAAGATCGGGCGGGGGGGCTGGAGACCCAGTACTTC. The encoded protein is CASSQDRAGGLETQYF.

V usage is TRBV27 and J usage is TRBJ2-2; D possibly corresponds to TRBD2 (5 bases). Trimming took off 0 bases at V and 0 bases at J, with 8 bases between the two ends. Germline CDR1 is MNHEY and CDR2 is SMNVEV (reference sequence). The CDR3 is 16 residues long. CDR3: CASSLSRVTNTGELFF. The CDR3 nucleotides read TGTGCCAGCAGTTTATCGAGGGTCACGAACACCGGGGAGCTGTTTTTT.

The chain couples TRBV28 to TRBJ2-1; 7 nucleotides match TRBD2. Germline CDR1 and CDR2: MDHEN and SYDVKM. The CDR3 is 17 amino acids. The V and J ends lost 2 bases and 5 bases, in that order; junction bases with no gene match: 12. CDR3 DNA sequence: TGTGCCAGCAGTTTACCCCGATGGGCTAGCGGACACAATGAGCAGTTCTTC. Encoded protein: CASSLPRWASGHNEQFF.

The genes are TRBV30 and TRBJ2-1, with 8 bases that match TRBD2. Germline V CDR1 and CDR2: GTSNPN, SVGIG (reference sequence). The CDR3 runs 14 residues. V was clipped by 5 bases and J by 4 bases; unmatched bases: 7. The CDR3, as DNA: TGTGCCTGGGGGGGGAGACTAGCGTACAATGAGCAGTTCTTC. Translation: CAWGGRLAYNEQFF.

This rearrangement joins TRBV14 to TRBJ1-5, with D possibly matching TRBD1 (6 bases). V lost 3 bases and J lost 6, with 9 bases in between. The germline V gene encodes CDR1 SGHDN and CDR2 FVKESK. The CDR3 contains 13 residues. The CDR3 nucleotides read TGTGCCAGCAGCCAGATAGGGGGTCAGCCCCAGCATTTT. Its translation is CASSQIGGQPQHF. Full variable domain (rest looked up from reference TRBV14 and TRBJ1-5): EAGVTQFPSHSVIEKGQTVTLRCDPISGHDNLYWYRRVMGKEIKFLLHFVKESKQDESGMPNNRFLAERTGGTYSTLKVQPAELEDSGVYFCASSQIGGQPQHFGDGTRLSIL.

V gene TRBV5-4 combines with J gene TRBJ1-2, with D possibly TRBD1 on 5 matching bases. Trimming removed 4 bases from V and 6 bases from J, with 25 bases in between. Looked up from germline, CDR1 is SGHNT and CDR2 is YYREEE (reference sequence). The CDR3 has 17 amino acids. CDR3 sequence reads: CASSPEGNWIQVNGYTF. CDR3 bases: TGTGCCAGCAGCCCGGAGGGGAACTGGATTCAGGTTAATGGCTACACCTTC. The complete variable domain, with remaining parts taken from reference TRBV5-4 and TRBJ1-2, reads ETGVTQSPTHLIKTRGQQVTLRCSSQSGHNTVSWYQQALGQGPQFIFQYYREEENGRGNFPPRFSGLQFPNYSSELNVNALELDDSALYLCASSPEGNWIQVNGYTFGSGTRLTVV.

The chain recombines TRBV6-1 with TRBJ2-7, with D possibly being TRBD1 (6 bases). The CDR3 sequence is 18 residues long. From germline, CDR1 is MNHNS and CDR2 SASEGT. Trimming left V 2 bases short and J 0 bases short, with 20 bases between. This CDR3 is CASSESWGHHQFSYEQYF. The CDR3 region has the DNA TGTGCCAGCAGTGAATCGTGGGGACACCACCAGTTCTCCTACGAGCAGTACTTC.

The J gene is TRBJ2-2, the V gene TRBV2; no definite D call. CDR3 length equals 15 residues. From germline, CDR1 is SNHLY and CDR2 FYNNEI. The V and J ends lost 7 bases and 2 bases respectively, with 14 bases between them. This CDR3 reads CASKNFGSNTGELFF. CDR3 in DNA: TGTGCCAGCAAAAACTTCGGGTCTAACACCGGGGAGCTGTTTTTT.

The V and J genes are TRBV5-4 and TRBJ1-1, with D unclear. The CDR3 consists of 14 residues. Trimming pared 4 bases from V and 1 base from J, leaving 11 bases between. Germline V gene sequence: CDR1 SGHNT, CDR2 YYREEE (reference sequence). The CDR3: CASSPMRGNTEAFF. Written as DNA, the CDR3 is TGTGCCAGCAGCCCCATGCGGGGGAACACTGAAGCTTTCTTT.

The chain carries TRBV5-1 and TRBJ2-7; possibly TRBD2 for D (5 bases). Trimming shortened V by 2 bases and J by 3 bases, and 15 bases separated the two germline ends. The CDR3 totals 15 residues. Germline V gene sequence: CDR1 SGHRS, CDR2 YFSETQ. Written as DNA, the CDR3 is TGCGCCAGCAGCTTAGGGAGTTCGGCTCTCTACGAGCAGTACTTC. This translates into CASSLGSSALYEQYF.

The chain carries TRBV18 and TRBJ2-1, with 9 bases fitting TRBD1. Germline V gene sequence: CDR1 KGHSH, CDR2 LQKENI. V lost 4 bases, J lost 0 bases, and 1 base stayed unmatched. The CDR3 is 15 amino acids. The CDR3 protein is CASSRQGVSYNEQFF. As DNA, the CDR3 is TGTGCCAGCTCACGACAGGGGGTCTCCTACAATGAGCAGTTCTTC. The whole variable domain, remainder taken from reference TRBV18 and TRBJ2-1, is NAGVMQNPRHLVRRRGQEARLRCSPMKGHSHVYWYRQLPEEGLKFMVYLQKENIIDESGMPKERFSAEFPKEGPSILRIQQVVRGDSAAYFCASSRQGVSYNEQFFGPGTRLTVL.

This clone was detected once. This rearrangement joins TRBV19 to TRBJ2-1, with TRBD2 as a possible D gene (5 bases). CDR3 size: 18 residues. Germline CDR1 is LNHDA and CDR2 is SQIVND (reference sequence). V lost 1 base, J lost 4 bases, and 20 bases lay in between. DNA of the CDR3: TGTGCCAGTAGTATAGTGTCTTCATGGGCGGGCCGGTACAATGAGCAGTTCTTC. This gives the protein CASSIVSSWAGRYNEQFF.

The gene calls are TRBV9 and TRBJ1-2; 8 bases are a match to TRBD1. Trimming at V came to 0 bases and at J to 4 bases, leaving 5 bases not matched to a gene. Germline CDR1 and CDR2: SGDLS and YYNGEE. The CDR3 sequence is 15 residues long. CDR3 loop: CASSVAQGASYGYTF. CDR3 coding DNA: TGTGCCAGCAGCGTAGCGCAGGGGGCGAGCTATGGCTACACCTTC.

The chain joins TRBV4-2 to TRBJ2-1; TRBD1 matches at 8 bases. V trimming: 0 bases; J trimming: 4 bases; junction bases outside the gene matches: 2. The CDR3 runs to 15 residues. Germline V gene lookup returns CDR1 LGHNA and CDR2 YNFKEQ. In DNA form, the CDR3 reads TGTGCCAGCAGCCAAGATACAGGGGGATACAATGAGCAGTTCTTC. Translating it yields CASSQDTGGYNEQFF.

This chain uses TRBV4-3 with TRBJ2-2; D may be TRBD2 (6 bases). The CDR3 sequence is 18 residues long. Germline V gene sequence: CDR1 LGHNA, CDR2 YSLEER. The germline V and J ends were trimmed by 2 bases and 0 bases, with 16 bases remaining between them. The CDR3 DNA reads TGCGCCAGCAGCCAAAAACCGCCGGGAGTATCGAACACCGGGGAGCTGTTTTTT. Translation gives CASSQKPPGVSNTGELFF.

The CDR3 here is CASKYTDTQYF. The CDR3 region has the DNA TGTGCCAGCAAATATACAGATACGCAGTATTTT. The chain uses TRBV2 and TRBJ2-3; D is ambiguous. There are 11 residues in the CDR3. The germline V gene has CDR1 SNHLY and CDR2 FYNNEI. V was shortened by 7 bases and J by 3 bases, with 5 bases between the two germline ends.

The gene calls are TRBV30 and TRBJ2-5, with D perhaps TRBD2 (5 bases). Trimming cost V 0 bases and J 6 bases, with 8 bases left between them. Germline-derived CDR1 and CDR2 are GTSNPN and SVGIG (reference sequence). CDR3 size: 12 residues. DNA for the CDR3: TGTGCCTGGAGTGTACAGCGGCAGACCCAGTACTTC. Translated, it gives CAWSVQRQTQYF.

This clone was picked up one time. This chain joins TRBV28 and TRBJ1-3; TRBD1 might be the D (6 bases). The germline gives CDR1 MDHEN, CDR2 SYDVKM. The CDR3 has 14 amino acids. Trimming shortened V by 11 bases and J by 0 bases, and 14 bases separated the two germline ends. The CDR3 coding sequence is TGTGCCGCAGGTTTGGGGGCCTCTGGAAACACCATATATTTT. Translation: CAAGLGASGNTIYF. The full variable domain, in which reference TRBV28 and TRBJ1-3 provide the parts outside the CDR3, is DVKVTQSSRYLVKRTGEKVFLECVQDMDHENMFWYRQDPGLGLRLIYFSYDVKMKEKGDIPEGYSVSREKKERFSLILESASTNQTSMYLCAAGLGASGNTIYFGEGSWLTVV.

J is TRBJ2-3 and V is TRBV5-8, with a possible D match to TRBD1 (6 bases). The ends were cut back, 5 bases at V and 2 bases at J, with 15 bases in the middle. Germline lookup yields CDR1 SGHTS and CDR2 YDEGEE. This CDR3 region has 15 residues. The CDR3 bases are TGTGCCAGCAGTAAGACAGGCCTCCCCACAGATACGCAGTATTTT. Its protein product is CASSKTGLPTDTQYF.

The chain recombines TRBV19 with TRBJ1-4, with TRBD1 matching 7 bases. In germline, CDR1 is LNHDA, CDR2 SQIVND (reference sequence). The CDR3 covers 14 residues. V lost 6 bases, J lost 7 bases, and 8 bases stayed unmatched. CDR3 in DNA: TGTGCCAGTAGGCGACAGGGAGGAACTGAAAAACTGTTTTTT. Translated, it gives CASRRQGGTEKLFF.

The V call is TRBV30, the J call TRBJ1-5; 8 bases are a match to TRBD1. CDR3 size: 14 residues. V shed 0 bases, J shed 6 bases, and the junction held 4 bases outside the gene matches. The germline gives CDR1 GTSNPN, CDR2 SVGIG (reference sequence). The DNA for the CDR3 is TGTGCCTGGAGTGTCCAGGGGGCGGTTCAGCCCCAGCATTTT. Translated: CAWSVQGAVQPQHF.